The sample holds a few counts of the clone carrying this T cell receptor (beta chain). Antigen unknown. The data originate from a study of cytomegalovirus exposure and HLA in healthy donors. General study points: Information on immune exposure was restricted to one variable (CMV serostatus).

The primer mix had 60 Vbeta and 13 Jbeta primers. Data came from immunoSEQ multiplex PCR; TCRdb stores just in-frame clones and leaves some out. The repertoire consists of fewer than 200,000 clones, with roughly 84% occurring once and the leading ten covering roughly 2.1%. V was clipped by 2 bases and J by 4 bases, with 14 bases between them. CDR1 is KGHSH and CDR2 is LQKENI in the germline V gene. The CDR3 loop spans 16 amino acids. This TCR was sampled from a man younger than 30 in good health and CMV-seropositive. This chain connects TRBV18 to TRBJ2-2; possibly TRBD2 for D (5 bases). Input material: PBMCs. The CDR3 protein is CASSPLRADSTGELFF. CDR3 nucleotide sequence: TGTGCCAGCTCACCATTGCGGGCAGACTCCACCGGGGAGCTGTTTTTT.